The entry below describes one TCR beta chain. The antigen is not known. The data originate from a study of T cell responses to AZD1222 COVID-19 vaccine. The overall study: Second-dose recipients at about 4 or about 12 weeks were treated as one pooled group. Study results and caveats: Just a handful of people given AZD1222 tested seropositive at baseline. Targets within unmutated variant regions were reportedly found for nearly half of spike-specific TCRs. Regions 160-218 and 743-854 held dominance among vaccine-associated CD4 TCRs, which spanned spike.

The data were produced by immunoSEQ multiplex PCR, yet TCRdb's version contains in-frame clones alone and is incomplete. Here the sample spans under 150,000 clones, roughly nine tenths being singletons. Germline CDR1 and CDR2: SQVTM and ANQGSEA. The CDR3 contains 14 residues. V lost 6 bases to trimming and J lost 4 bases, with 15 bases between them. The gene calls are TRBV29-1 and TRBJ2-2; the D is unclear. The input for sequencing was peripheral blood, taken on day 0 of AZD1222 vaccination. The TCR comes from an adult in good health. CDR3 sequence: CSVRTVFGTGELFF. The CDR3 DNA reads as TGCAGCGTCAGGACGGTTTTCGGCACCGGGGAGCTGTTTTTT.